This TCR beta chain stems from a study of shared clonotypes between healthy human individuals. With 3 bases clipped from V and 5 bases from J, the junction kept 4 bases outside the gene matches. The length of the CDR3 is 14 residues. CDR1 is LNHDA, CDR2 SQIVND, per germline (reference sequence). Clones were read by immunoSEQ multiplex PCR, and TCRdb kept only the in-frame ones, dropping some. The sample carries about 1.5 million clones, roughly 98% recorded once. This chain uses TRBV19 with TRBJ2-5, with 9 bases that match TRBD1. This clonotype was obtained from a man aged 25 to 40 in good health. The sample was naive CD4+ T cells sorted from blood. Stated subset: CD45RA+ positively selected. DNA for the CDR3: TGTGCCAGTAGTATCGGGACAGGGTTCGAGACCCAGTACTTC. Protein: CASSIGTGFETQYF.